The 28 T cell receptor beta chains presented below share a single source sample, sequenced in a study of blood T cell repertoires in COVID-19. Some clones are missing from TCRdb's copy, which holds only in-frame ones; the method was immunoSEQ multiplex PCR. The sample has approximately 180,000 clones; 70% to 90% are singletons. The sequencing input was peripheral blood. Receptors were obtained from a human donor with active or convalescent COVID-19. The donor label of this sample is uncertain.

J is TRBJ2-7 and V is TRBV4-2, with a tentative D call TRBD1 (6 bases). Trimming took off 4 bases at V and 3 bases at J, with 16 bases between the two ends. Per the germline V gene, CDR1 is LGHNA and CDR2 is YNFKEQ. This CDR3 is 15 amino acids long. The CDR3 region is CASSPPWPGDYEQYF. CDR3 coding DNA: TGTGCCAGCAGCCCCCCTTGGCCAGGGGACTACGAGCAGTACTTC.

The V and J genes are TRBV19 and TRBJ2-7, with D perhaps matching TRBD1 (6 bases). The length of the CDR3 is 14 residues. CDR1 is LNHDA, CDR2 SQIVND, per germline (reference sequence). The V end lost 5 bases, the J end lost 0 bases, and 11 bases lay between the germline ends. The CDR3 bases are TGTGCCAGTAGTCAGACAGGAGCCTCCTACGAGCAGTACTTC. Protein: CASSQTGASYEQYF.

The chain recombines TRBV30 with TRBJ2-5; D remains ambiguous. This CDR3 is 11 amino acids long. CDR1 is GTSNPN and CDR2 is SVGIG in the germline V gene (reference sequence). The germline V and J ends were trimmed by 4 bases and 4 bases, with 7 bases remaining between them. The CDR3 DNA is TGTGCCTGGACAACGGGAGAGACCCAGTACTTC. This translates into CAWTTGETQYF.

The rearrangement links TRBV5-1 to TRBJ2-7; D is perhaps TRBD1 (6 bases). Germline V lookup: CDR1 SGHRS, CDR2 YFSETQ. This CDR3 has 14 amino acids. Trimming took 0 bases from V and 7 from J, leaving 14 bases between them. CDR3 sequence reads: CASSLGDRMEEQYF. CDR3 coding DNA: TGCGCCAGCAGCTTGGGAGACAGGATGGAGGAGCAGTACTTC.

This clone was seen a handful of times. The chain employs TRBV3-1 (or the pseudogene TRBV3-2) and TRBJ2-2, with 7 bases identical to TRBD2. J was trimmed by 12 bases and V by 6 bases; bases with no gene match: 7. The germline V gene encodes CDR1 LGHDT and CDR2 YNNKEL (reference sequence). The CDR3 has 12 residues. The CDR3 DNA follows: TGTGCCAGCAGGTTGGGAGGGAAAAAGCTGTTTTTT. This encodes CASRLGGKKLFF.

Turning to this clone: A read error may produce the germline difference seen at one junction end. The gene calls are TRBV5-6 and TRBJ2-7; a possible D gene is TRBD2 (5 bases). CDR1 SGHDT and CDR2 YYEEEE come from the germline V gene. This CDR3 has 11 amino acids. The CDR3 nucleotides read TGTGCCAGCAGCCTCGGGGTAAAGGATTCCTTC. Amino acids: CASSLGVKDSF.

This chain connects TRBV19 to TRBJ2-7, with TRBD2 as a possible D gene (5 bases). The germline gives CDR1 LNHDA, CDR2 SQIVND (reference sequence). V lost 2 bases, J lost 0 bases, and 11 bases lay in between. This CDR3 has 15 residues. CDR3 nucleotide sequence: TGTGCCAGTAGTATAAGAGCGGCGAGCTCCTACGAGCAGTACTTC. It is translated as CASSIRAASSYEQYF.

CDR3 nucleotides: TGTGCCAGCAGCGAGACTAGCGGTTCCTACAATGAGCAGTTCTTC. Translated: CASSETSGSYNEQFF. This chain links TRBV3-1 (or the pseudogene TRBV3-2) with TRBJ2-1, with TRBD2 matching 9 bases. CDR1 is LGHDT and CDR2 is YNNKEL in the germline V gene (reference sequence). The CDR3 is 15 residues long. The V segment lost 5 bases and the J segment 1 base; nucleotides outside the gene matches: 3.

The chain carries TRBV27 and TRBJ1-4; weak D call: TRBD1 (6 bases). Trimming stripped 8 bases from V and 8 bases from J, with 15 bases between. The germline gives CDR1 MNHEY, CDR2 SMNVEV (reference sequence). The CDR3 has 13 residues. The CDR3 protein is CASGLGGGEKLFF. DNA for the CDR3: TGTGCCAGCGGGCTAGGGGGGGGAGAAAAACTGTTTTTT.

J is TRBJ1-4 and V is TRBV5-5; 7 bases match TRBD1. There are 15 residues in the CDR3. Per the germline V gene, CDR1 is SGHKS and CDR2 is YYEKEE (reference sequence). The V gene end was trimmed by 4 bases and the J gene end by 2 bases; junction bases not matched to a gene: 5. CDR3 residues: CASSTMTGTNEKLFF. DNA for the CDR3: TGTGCCAGCAGCACCATGACAGGGACTAATGAAAAACTGTTTTTT.

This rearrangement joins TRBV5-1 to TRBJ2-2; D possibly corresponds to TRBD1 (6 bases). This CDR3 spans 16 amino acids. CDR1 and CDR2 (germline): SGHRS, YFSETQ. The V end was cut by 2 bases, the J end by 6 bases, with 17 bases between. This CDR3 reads CASSFSGVVRAGELFF. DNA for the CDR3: TGCGCCAGCAGCTTTTCAGGGGTGGTACGGGCCGGGGAGCTGTTTTTT.

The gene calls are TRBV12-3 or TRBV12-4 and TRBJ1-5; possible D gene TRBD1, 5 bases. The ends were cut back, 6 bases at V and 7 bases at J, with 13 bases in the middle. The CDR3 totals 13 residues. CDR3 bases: TGTGCCAGCAGACCCCGGCGGGGGCAGCCCCAGCATTTT. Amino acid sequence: CASRPRRGQPQHF.

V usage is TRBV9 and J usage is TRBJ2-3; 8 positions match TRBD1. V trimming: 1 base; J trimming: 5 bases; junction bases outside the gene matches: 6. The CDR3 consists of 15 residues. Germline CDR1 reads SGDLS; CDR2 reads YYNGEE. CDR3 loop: CASSVQGALRDTQYF. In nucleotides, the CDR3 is TGTGCCAGCAGCGTACAGGGGGCGCTTAGAGATACGCAGTATTTT.

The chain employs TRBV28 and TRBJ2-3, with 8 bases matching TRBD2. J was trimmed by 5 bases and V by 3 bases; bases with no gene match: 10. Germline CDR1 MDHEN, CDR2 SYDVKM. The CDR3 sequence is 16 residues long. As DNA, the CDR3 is TGTGCCAGCAGTTTCTCGGGTGCTACTAGCGGAGATACGCAGTATTTT. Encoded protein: CASSFSGATSGDTQYF. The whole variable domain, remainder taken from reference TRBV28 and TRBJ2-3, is DVKVTQSSRYLVKRTGEKVFLECVQDMDHENMFWYRQDPGLGLRLIYFSYDVKMKEKGDIPEGYSVSREKKERFSLILESASTNQTSMYLCASSFSGATSGDTQYFGPGTRLTVL.

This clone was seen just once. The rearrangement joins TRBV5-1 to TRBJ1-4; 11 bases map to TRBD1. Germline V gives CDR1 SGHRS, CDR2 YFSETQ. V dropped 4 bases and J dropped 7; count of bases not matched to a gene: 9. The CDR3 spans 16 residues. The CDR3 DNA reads TGCGCCAGCAGCGTGGACAGGGGGCTAAGTGGTGAAAAACTGTTTTTT. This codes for CASSVDRGLSGEKLFF. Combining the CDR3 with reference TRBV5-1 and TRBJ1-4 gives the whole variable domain KAGVTQTPRYLIKTRGQQVTLSCSPISGHRSVSWYQQTPGQGLQFLFEYFSETQRNKGNFPGRFSGRQFSNSRSEMNVSTLELGDSALYLCASSVDRGLSGEKLFFGSGTQLSVL.

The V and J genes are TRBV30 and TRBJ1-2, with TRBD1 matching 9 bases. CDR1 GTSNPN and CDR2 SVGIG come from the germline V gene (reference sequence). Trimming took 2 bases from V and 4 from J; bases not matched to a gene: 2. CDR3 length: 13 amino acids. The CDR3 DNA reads TGTGCCTGGAGTTCGACAGGGGGCTATGGCTACACCTTC. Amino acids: CAWSSTGGYGYTF.

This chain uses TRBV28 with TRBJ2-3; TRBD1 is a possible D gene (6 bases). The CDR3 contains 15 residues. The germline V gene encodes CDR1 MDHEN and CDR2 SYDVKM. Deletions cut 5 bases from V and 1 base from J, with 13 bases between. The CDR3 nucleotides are TGTGCCAGCAGTGCTACAGGGTCCGGCACAGATACGCAGTATTTT. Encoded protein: CASSATGSGTDTQYF.

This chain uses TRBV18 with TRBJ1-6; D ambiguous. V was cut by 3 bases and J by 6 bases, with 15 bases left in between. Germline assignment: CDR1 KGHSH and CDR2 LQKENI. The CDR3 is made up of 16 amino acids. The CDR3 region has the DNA TGTGCCAGCTCACCCACCACCGTACTTGCTAATTCACCCCTCCACTTT. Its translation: CASSPTTVLANSPLHF.

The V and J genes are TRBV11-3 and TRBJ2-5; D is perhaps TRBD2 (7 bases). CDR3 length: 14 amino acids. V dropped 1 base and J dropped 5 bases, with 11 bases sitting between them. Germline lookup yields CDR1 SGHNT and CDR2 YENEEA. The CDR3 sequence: CASSLVGGHETQYF. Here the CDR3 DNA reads TGTGCCAGCAGCTTAGTGGGGGGGCATGAGACCCAGTACTTC.

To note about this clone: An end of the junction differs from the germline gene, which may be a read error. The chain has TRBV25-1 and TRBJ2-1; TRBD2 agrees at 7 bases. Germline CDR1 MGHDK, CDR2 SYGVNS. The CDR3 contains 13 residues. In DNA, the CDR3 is TGTGCCAGCAGTGAACCATCCCGGGGGGAGCTGTTCTTC. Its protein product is CASSEPSRGELFF.

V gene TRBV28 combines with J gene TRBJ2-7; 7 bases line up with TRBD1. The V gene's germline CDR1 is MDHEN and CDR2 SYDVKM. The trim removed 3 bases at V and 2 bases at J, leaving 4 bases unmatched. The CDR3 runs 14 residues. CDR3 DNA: TGTGCCAGCAGTTTGACAGGGATGCCCTACGAGCAGTACTTC. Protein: CASSLTGMPYEQYF.

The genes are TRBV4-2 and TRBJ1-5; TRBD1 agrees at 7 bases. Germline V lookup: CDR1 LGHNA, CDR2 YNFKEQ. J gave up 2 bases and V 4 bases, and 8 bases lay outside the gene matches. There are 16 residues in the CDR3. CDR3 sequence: CASSPLYDRGNQPQHF. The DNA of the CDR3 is TGTGCCAGCAGCCCCCTATATGACAGGGGCAATCAGCCCCAGCATTTT.

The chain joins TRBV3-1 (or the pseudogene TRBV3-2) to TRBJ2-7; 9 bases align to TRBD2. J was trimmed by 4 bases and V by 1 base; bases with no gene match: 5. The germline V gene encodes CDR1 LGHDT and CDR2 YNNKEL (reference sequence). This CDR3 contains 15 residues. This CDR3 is CASSQGAGGRYEQYF. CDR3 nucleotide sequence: TGTGCCAGCAGCCAAGGAGCGGGAGGTCGATACGAGCAGTACTTC.

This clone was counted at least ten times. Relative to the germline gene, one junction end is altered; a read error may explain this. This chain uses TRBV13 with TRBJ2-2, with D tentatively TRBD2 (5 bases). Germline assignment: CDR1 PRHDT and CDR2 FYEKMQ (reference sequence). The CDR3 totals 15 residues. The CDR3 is CASSLLATKTGELFF. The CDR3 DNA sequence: TGTGCCAGCAGCTTACTAGCCACGAAAACCGGGGAGCTGTTTTTT.

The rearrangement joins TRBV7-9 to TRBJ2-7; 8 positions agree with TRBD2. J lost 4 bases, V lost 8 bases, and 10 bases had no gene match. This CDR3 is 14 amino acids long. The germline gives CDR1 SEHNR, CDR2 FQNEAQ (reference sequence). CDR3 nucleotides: TGTGCCAGCGGCTCCATGGCGGGAGGATACGAGCAGTACTTC. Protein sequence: CASGSMAGGYEQYF.

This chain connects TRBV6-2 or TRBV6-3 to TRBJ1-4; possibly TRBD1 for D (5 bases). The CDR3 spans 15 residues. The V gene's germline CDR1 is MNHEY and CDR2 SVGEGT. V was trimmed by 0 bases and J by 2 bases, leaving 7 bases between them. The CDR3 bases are TGTGCCAGCAGTTACTCGGGACTGACTAATGAAAAACTGTTTTTT. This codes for CASSYSGLTNEKLFF.

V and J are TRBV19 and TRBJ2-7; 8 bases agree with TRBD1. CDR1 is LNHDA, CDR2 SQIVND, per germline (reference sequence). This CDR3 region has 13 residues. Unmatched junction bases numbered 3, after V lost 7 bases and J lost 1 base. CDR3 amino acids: CASTWTGSYEQYF. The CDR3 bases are TGTGCCAGTACCTGGACAGGGTCCTACGAGCAGTACTTC.

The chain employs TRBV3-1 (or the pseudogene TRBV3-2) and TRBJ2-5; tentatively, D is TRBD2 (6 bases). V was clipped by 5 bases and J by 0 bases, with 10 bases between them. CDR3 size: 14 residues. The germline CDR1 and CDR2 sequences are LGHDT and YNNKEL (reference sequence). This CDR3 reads CASSWTIHQETQYF. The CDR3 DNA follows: TGTGCCAGCAGCTGGACTATCCACCAAGAGACCCAGTACTTC.